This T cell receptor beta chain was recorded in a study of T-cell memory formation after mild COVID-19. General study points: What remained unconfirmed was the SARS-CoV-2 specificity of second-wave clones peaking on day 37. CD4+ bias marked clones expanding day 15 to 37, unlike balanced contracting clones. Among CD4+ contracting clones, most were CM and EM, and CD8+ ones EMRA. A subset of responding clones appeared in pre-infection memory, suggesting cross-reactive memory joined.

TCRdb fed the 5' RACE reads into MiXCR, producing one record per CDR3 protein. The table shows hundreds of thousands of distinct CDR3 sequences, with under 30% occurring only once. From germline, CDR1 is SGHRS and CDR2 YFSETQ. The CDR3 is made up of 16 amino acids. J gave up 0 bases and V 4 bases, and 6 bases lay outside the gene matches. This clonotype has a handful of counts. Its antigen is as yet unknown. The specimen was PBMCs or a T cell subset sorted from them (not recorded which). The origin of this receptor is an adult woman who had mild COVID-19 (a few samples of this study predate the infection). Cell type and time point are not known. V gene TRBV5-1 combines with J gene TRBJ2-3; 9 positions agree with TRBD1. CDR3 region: CASSTGQGYSTDTQYF. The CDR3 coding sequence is TGCGCCAGCAGCACCGGACAGGGGTATAGCACAGATACGCAGTATTTT. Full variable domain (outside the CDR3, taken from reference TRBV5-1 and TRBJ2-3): KAGVTQTPRYLIKTRGQQVTLSCSPISGHRSVSWYQQTPGQGLQFLFEYFSETQRNKGNFPGRFSGRQFSNSRSEMNVSTLELGDSALYLCASSTGQGYSTDTQYFGPGTRLTVL.